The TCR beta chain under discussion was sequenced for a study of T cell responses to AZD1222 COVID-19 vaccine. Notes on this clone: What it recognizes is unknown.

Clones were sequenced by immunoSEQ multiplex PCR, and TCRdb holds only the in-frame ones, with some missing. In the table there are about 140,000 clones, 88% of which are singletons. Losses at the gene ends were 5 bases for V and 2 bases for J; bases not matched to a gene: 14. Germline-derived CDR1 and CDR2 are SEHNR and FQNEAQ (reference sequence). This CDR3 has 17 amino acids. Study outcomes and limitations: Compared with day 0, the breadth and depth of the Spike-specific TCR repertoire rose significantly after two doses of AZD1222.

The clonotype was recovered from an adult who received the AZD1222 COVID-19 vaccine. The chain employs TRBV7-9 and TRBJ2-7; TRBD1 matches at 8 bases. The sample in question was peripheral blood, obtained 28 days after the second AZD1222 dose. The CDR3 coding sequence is TGTGCCAGCAGCCTTTATTACAGGGGGAATCACGCCTACGAGCAGTACTTC. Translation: CASSLYYRGNHAYEQYF. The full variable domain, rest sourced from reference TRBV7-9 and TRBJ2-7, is DTGVSQNPRHKITKRGQNVTFRCDPISEHNRLYWYRQTLGQGPEFLTYFQNEAQLEKSRLLSDRFSAERPKGSFSTLEIQRTEQGDSAMYLCASSLYYRGNHAYEQYFGPGTRLTVT.